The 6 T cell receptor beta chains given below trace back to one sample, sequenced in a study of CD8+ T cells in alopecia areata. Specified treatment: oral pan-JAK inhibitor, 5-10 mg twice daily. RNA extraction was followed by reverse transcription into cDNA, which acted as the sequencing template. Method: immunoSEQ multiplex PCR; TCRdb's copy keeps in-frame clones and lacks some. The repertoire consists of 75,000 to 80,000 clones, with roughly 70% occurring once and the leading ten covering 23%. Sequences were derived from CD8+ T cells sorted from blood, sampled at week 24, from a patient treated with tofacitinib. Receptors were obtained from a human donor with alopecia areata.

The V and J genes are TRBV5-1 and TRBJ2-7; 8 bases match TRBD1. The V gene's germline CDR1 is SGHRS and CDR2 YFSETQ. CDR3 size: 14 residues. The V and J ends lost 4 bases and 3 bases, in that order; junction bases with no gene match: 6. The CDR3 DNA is TGCGCCAGCAGCCAATGGGGACAGGACTACGAGCAGTACTTC. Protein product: CASSQWGQDYEQYF. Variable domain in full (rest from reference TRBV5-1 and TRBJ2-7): KAGVTQTPRYLIKTRGQQVTLSCSPISGHRSVSWYQQTPGQGLQFLFEYFSETQRNKGNFPGRFSGRQFSNSRSEMNVSTLELGDSALYLCASSQWGQDYEQYFGPGTRLTVT.

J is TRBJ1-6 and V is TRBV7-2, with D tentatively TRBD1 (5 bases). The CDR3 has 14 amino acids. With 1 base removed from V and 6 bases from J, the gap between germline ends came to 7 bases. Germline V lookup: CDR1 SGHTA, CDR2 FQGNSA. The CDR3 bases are TGTGCCAGCAGCTTAGACAGGCCTAATTCACCCCTCCACTTT. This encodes CASSLDRPNSPLHF.

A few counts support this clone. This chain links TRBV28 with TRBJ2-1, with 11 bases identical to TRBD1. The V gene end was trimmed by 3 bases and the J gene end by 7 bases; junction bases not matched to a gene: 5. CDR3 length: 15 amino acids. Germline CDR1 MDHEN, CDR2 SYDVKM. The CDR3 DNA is TGTGCCAGCAGTTTGGGACAGGGGGTGTGGAATGAGCAGTTCTTC. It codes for CASSLGQGVWNEQFF.

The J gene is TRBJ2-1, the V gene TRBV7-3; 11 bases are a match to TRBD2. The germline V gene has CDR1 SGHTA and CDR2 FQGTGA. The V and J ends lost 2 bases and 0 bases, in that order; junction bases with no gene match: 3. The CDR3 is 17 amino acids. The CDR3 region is CASSLLAGGNSYNEQFF. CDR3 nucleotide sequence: TGTGCCAGCAGCTTACTAGCGGGAGGAAACTCCTACAATGAGCAGTTCTTC. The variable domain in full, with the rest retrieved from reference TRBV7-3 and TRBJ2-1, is GAGVSQTPSNKVTEKGKYVELRCDPISGHTALYWYRQSLGQGPEFLIYFQGTGAADDSGLPNDRFFAVRPEGSVSTLKIQRTERGDSAVYLCASSLLAGGNSYNEQFFGPGTRLTVL.

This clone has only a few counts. The CDR3 reads CASSLASTTEGNTIYF. For the CDR3, the DNA is TGTGCCAGCAGCTTAGCATCAACGACAGAAGGAAACACCATATATTTT. V usage is TRBV7-9 and J usage is TRBJ1-3; a weak D match, TRBD1 (5 bases). Trimming took 0 bases from V and 4 from J, leaving 13 bases between them. CDR1 SEHNR and CDR2 FQNEAQ come from the germline V gene (reference sequence). CDR3 length: 16 residues.

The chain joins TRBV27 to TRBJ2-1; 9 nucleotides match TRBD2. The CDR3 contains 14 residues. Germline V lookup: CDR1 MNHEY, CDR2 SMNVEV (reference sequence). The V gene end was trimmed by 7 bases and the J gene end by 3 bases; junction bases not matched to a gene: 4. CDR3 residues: CASKGLASYNEQFF. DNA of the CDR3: TGTGCCAGCAAAGGACTAGCGAGCTACAATGAGCAGTTCTTC.